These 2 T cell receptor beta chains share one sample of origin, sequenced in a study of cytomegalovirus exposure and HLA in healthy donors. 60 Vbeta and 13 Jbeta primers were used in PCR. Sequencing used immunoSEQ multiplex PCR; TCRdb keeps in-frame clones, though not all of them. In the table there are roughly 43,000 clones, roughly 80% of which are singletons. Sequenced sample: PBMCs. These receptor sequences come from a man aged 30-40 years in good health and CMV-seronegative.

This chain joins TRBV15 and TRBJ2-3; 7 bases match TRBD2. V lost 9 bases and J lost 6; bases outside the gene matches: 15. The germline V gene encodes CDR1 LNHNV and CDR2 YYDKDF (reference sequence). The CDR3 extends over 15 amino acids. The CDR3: CATGTVGGGRDTQYF. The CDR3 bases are TGTGCCACGGGGACTGTTGGGGGAGGGAGGGATACGCAGTATTTT.

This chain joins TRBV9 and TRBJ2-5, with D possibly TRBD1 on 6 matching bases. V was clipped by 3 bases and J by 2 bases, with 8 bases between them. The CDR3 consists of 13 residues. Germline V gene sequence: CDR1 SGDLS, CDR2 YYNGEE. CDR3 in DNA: TGTGCCAGCAGCGAGGGGGATCAAGAGACCCAGTACTTC. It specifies CASSEGDQETQYF.